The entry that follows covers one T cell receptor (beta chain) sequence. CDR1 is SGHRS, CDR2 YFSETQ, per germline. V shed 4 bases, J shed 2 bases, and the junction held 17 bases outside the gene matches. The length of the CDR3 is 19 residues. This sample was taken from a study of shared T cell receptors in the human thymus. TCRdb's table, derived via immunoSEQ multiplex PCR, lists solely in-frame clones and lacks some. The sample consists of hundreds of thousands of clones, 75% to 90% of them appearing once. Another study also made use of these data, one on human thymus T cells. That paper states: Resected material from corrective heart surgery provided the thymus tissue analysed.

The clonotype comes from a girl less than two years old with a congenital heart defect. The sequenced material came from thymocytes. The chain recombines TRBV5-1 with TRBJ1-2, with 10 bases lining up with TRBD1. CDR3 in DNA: TGCGCCAGCAGCGTGATATCGGGACAGGGGTCTGACGGGAACTATGGCTACACCTTC. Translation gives CASSVISGQGSDGNYGYTF.